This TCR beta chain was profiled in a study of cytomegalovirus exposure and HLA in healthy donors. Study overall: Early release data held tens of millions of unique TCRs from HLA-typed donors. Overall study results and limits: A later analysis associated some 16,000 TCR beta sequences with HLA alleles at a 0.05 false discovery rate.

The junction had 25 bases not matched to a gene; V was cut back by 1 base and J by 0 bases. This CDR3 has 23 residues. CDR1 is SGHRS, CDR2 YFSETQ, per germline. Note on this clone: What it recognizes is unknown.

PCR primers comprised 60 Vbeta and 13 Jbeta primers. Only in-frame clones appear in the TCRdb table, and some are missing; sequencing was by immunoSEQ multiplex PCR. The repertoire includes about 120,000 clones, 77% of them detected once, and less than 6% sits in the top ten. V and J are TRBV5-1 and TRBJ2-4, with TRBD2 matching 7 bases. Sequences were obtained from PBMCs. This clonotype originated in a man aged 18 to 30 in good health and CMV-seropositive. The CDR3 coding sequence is TGCGCCAGCAGCTTGCTTCCGGGACCTCGATTTCTATTAGCGGGCGTAGCCAAAAACATTCAGTACTTC. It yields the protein CASSLLPGPRFLLAGVAKNIQYF. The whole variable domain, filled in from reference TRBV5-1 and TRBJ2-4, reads KAGVTQTPRYLIKTRGQQVTLSCSPISGHRSVSWYQQTPGQGLQFLFEYFSETQRNKGNFPGRFSGRQFSNSRSEMNVSTLELGDSALYLCASSLLPGPRFLLAGVAKNIQYFGAGTRLSVL.